A selection of T cell receptor beta chains follows, all from one sample in a study of blood T cell repertoires in COVID-19. TCRdb's copy holds only in-frame clones and misses some; the assay was immunoSEQ multiplex PCR. Of about 250,000 clones in the sample, around 89% were seen once. The sequenced sample consisted of peripheral blood. The receptor source for this set is a woman in her twenties or thirties with COVID-19, enrolled during active disease. Each CDR3 is given with its conserved first and last residue. The order of the fields is V gene, J gene, D gene, clone size, CDR3 DNA, CDR3 protein. The D gene is left open where the match is weak. Not all rows give a size; the values are once, few, many and, for expanded clones, a class.

TRBV9	TRBJ1-1	.	.	TGTGCCAGCAGCGCTGAGACAGACATGAACACTGAAGCTTTCTTT	CASSAETDMNTEAFF
TRBV6-5	TRBJ1-3	TRBD1	.	TGTGCCAGCAGGGTCGACAGGGAGGCCGGAAACACCATATATTTT	CASRVDREAGNTIYF
TRBV6-1	TRBJ2-3	.	.	TGTGCCAGCAGTGAAACCCGCGCGGCAGATACGCAGTATTTT	CASSETRAADTQYF
TRBV24-1	TRBJ2-7	.	once	TGTGCCACCAGTGAGGGGGGACAGATTAGAGCCTACGAGCAGTACTTC	CATSEGGQIRAYEQYF
TRBV27	TRBJ1-2	.	.	TGTGCCAGCAGCTTGAGGAACGGCTATGGCTACACCTTC	CASSLRNGYGYTF
TRBV27	TRBJ1-1	.	few	TGTGCCAGCAGTCCTCAGGGGTGGGGTATGAACACTGAAGCTTTCTTT	CASSPQGWGMNTEAFF
TRBV12-3/TRBV12-4	TRBJ2-7	TRBD2	.	TGTGCCAGCAGCTGGGCGGGGGGCTACGAGCAGTACTTC	CASSWAGGYEQYF
TRBV18	TRBJ1-5	TRBD1	.	TGTGCCAGCTCACCACCTGGAGGGGGCAGTTATCAGCCCCAGCATTTT	CASSPPGGGSYQPQHF
TRBV5-1	TRBJ2-5	TRBD2	.	TGCGCCAGCAGCTTGGCCGCGCGGGAGGAGACCCAGTACTTC	CASSLAAREETQYF
TRBV12-3/TRBV12-4	TRBJ1-2	.	.	TGTGCCAGCAGTTTAGACAGATATGGCTACACCTTC	CASSLDRYGYTF
TRBV12-3/TRBV12-4	TRBJ1-6	.	.	TGTGCCAGCAGTTTCAACACTAATTCACCCCTCCACTTT	CASSFNTNSPLHF
TRBV2	TRBJ1-6	TRBD1	.	TGTGCCAGCAGACCCGACAGGGTTATCAATTCACCCCTCCACTTT	CASRPDRVINSPLHF
TRBV7-9	TRBJ1-1	.	.	TGTGCCAGCGATAGCATCACTGAAGCTTTCTTT	CASDSITEAFF
TRBV27	TRBJ2-7	TRBD1	once	TGTGCCAGCAGTTCATTGGGACAGCCCTACGAGCAGTACTTC	CASSSLGQPYEQYF
TRBV4-3	TRBJ2-3	TRBD1	once	TGCGCCAGCAGCCGAAGACAGGGGGTGCCAGATACGCAGTATTTT	CASSRRQGVPDTQYF
TRBV7-2	TRBJ1-1	TRBD1	.	TGTGCCAGCAGCTTTTGGACAGGGAACACTGAAGCTTTCTTT	CASSFWTGNTEAFF
TRBV2	TRBJ1-1	.	.	TGTGCCAGCAGTGTGCAGGGCCTGAACACTGAAGCTTTCTTT	CASSVQGLNTEAFF
TRBV19	TRBJ2-7	TRBD1	once	TGTGCCAGTACCGCGGACAGGTTGGGATCCTACGAGCAGTACTTC	CASTADRLGSYEQYF
TRBV5-6	TRBJ2-2	.	.	TGTGCCAGCAGCCCGGTACTGGGCCACCGCACCGGGGAGCTGTTTTTT	CASSPVLGHRTGELFF
TRBV29-1	TRBJ2-1	TRBD1	.	TGCAGCGTCGGGGGACAGGGGCGGTGGTTCTTC	CSVGGQGRWFF
TRBV11-2	TRBJ2-5	TRBD2	.	TGTGCCAGCAGCTTAGTGGGTAGCGGGAGGGTCGAGGCCCAGTACTTC	CASSLVGSGRVEAQYF
TRBV6-2/TRBV6-3	TRBJ1-5	TRBD1	.	TGTGCCAGCAGTTACCGAACAAGAGGACAGGCCAATCAGCCCCAGCATTTT	CASSYRTRGQANQPQHF
TRBV19	TRBJ1-5	.	.	TGTGCCAGTAGTATGGGACAAGTAAATCAGCCCCAGCATTTT	CASSMGQVNQPQHF
TRBV2	TRBJ1-6	TRBD1	few	TGTGCCAGCAGGGCCCCCGGACAGGGCCAAAGTTCACCCCTCCACTTT	CASRAPGQGQSSPLHF
TRBV9	TRBJ2-3	.	.	TGTGCCAGCAGCGCTAGGACAGATACAGATACGCAGTATTTT	CASSARTDTDTQYF
TRBV11-2	TRBJ1-5	TRBD1	.	TGTGCCAGCAGACAGGGGTCGGGGCAGCCCCAGCATTTT	CASRQGSGQPQHF
TRBV4-2	TRBJ1-1	TRBD1	.	TGTGCCAGCAGCCCGGACAGGTTCGGAGAGGGGAACACTGAAGCTTTCTTT	CASSPDRFGEGNTEAFF
TRBV11-2	TRBJ2-1	.	.	TGTGCCAGCAGCTCCGAGGTGGGTAGCCCCAATGAGCAGTTCTTC	CASSSEVGSPNEQFF
TRBV5-4	TRBJ2-7	.	.	TGTGCCAGCAGCTTGGGGCCGCCCTACGAGCAGTACTTC	CASSLGPPYEQYF
TRBV7-7	TRBJ2-1	.	.	TGTGCTAGCAGCCCCGGGACTCAGGATTACTACAATGAGCAGTTCTTC	CASSPGTQDYYNEQFF
TRBV7-8	TRBJ2-3	.	.	TGTGCCAGCAGCTTAGTTCGTGATACGCAGTATTTT	CASSLVRDTQYF
TRBV9	TRBJ2-1	.	.	TGTGCCAGCAGGGCCCAGGGCAATGAGCAGTTCTTC	CASRAQGNEQFF
TRBV27	TRBJ1-2	TRBD1	.	TGTGCCAGCAGTTTATCGCTGCCGGGACAGGGGTTCAACTATGGCTACACCTTC	CASSLSLPGQGFNYGYTF
TRBV14	TRBJ2-1	.	few	TGTGCCAGCAGTGACAGCTATGAGCAGTTCTTC	CASSDSYEQFF
TRBV25-1	TRBJ2-1	.	.	TGTGCCAGCAGTGAGTTGATGGCGGTTGAGCAGTTCTTC	CASSELMAVEQFF
TRBV6-5	TRBJ1-2	TRBD1	.	TGTGCCAGCAGTTACTCCCGGGACAGGGACGGCTACACCTTC	CASSYSRDRDGYTF
TRBV4-1	TRBJ2-6	TRBD1	.	TGCGCCAGCAGCCTACAAACGACAGGGGTAAGCTCTGGGGCCAACGTCCTGACTTTC	CASSLQTTGVSSGANVLTF
TRBV6-2/TRBV6-3	TRBJ2-1	TRBD2	.	TGTGCCAGCAGTTACCTAACAAGACTAGCGGGAGGGAGCAATGAGCAGTTCTTC	CASSYLTRLAGGSNEQFF
TRBV30	TRBJ1-1	.	.	TGTGCCTGGAGTGTACGGGGAGGGAAGAACACTGAAGCTTTCTTT	CAWSVRGGKNTEAFF
TRBV7-8	TRBJ2-7	.	.	TGTGCCAGCAGCTTATCGAACTTTCGGGAACCCTACGAGCAGTACTTC	CASSLSNFREPYEQYF
TRBV4-1	TRBJ1-1	TRBD1	.	TGCGCCAGCAGCCGTACCGGGACAGTGGGGACTGAAGCTTTCTTT	CASSRTGTVGTEAFF
TRBV19	TRBJ2-1	TRBD2	.	TGTGCCAGTAGTTTGGGTAGCGGGGGGGCCGGTGGTAGGTTCTTC	CASSLGSGGAGGRFF
TRBV19	TRBJ1-1	.	.	TGTGCCAGTAGCGTTACAGGGAGTACTGAAGCTTTCTTT	CASSVTGSTEAFF
TRBV7-2	TRBJ2-5	.	.	TGTGCCAGCAGCTTGATAATCGGGGGTCAAGAGACCCAGTACTTC	CASSLIIGGQETQYF
TRBV18	TRBJ2-5	.	.	TGTGCCAGCTCAACCGGCCGGAACAGGGGGGGGACCCAGTACTTC	CASSTGRNRGGTQYF
TRBV25-1	TRBJ2-1	.	.	TGTGCCAGCAGTGAAGTCACAGGCCCGGCCTACAATGAGCAGTTCTTC	CASSEVTGPAYNEQFF
TRBV3-1/TRBV3-2	TRBJ2-1	TRBD2	.	TGTGCCAGCAGCCAAGAAGGAGCGGGGGGGTACAATGAGCAGTTCTTC	CASSQEGAGGYNEQFF
TRBV5-8	TRBJ2-1	TRBD2	.	TGTGCCAGCAGCCTGGAATTCGGCGGGAGGGTAGATGAGCAGTTCTTC	CASSLEFGGRVDEQFF
TRBV7-2	TRBJ1-1	.	.	TGTGCCAGCAGCTTAAGAGGCGTCGGGAGCACTGAAGCTTTCTTT	CASSLRGVGSTEAFF
TRBV6-5	TRBJ1-3	.	.	TGTGCCAGCAGTTTGGTCCAGGCTGGAAACACCATATATTTT	CASSLVQAGNTIYF
TRBV27	TRBJ2-3	TRBD1	.	TGTGCCAGCAGTCCGACAGGGGGTCCCACAGATACGCAGTATTTT	CASSPTGGPTDTQYF
TRBV6-6	TRBJ1-5	.	once	TGTGCCAGCATTAGCGGACAAAGGGAGGGACAGCCCCAGCATTTT	CASISGQREGQPQHF
TRBV9	TRBJ2-1	TRBD2	.	TGTGCCAGCAGCGTGACTAGCGGGCGGGATGATGAGCAGTTCTTC	CASSVTSGRDDEQFF
TRBV5-4	TRBJ2-1	.	.	TGTGCCAGCAGCCGCTCACTAGAGGTCTCCTACAATGAGCAGTTCTTC	CASSRSLEVSYNEQFF
TRBV11-2	TRBJ2-5	TRBD2	.	TGTGCCAGCAGCTTACTCTCGGGGGGAAGAGAGACCCAGTACTTC	CASSLLSGGRETQYF
TRBV11-3	TRBJ2-1	TRBD1	.	TGTGCCAGCAGCCGGGGACAGGCGGAGAATGAGCAGTTCTTC	CASSRGQAENEQFF
TRBV2	TRBJ2-1	TRBD1	.	TGTGCCAGCAGTTCCGGGACAGGGGAGGGCAATGAGCAGTTCTTC	CASSSGTGEGNEQFF
TRBV19	TRBJ1-6	.	.	TGTGCCAGTAGTATAGGTGTCGGCTCCTATAATTCACCCCTCCACTTT	CASSIGVGSYNSPLHF
TRBV27	TRBJ1-5	.	.	TGTGCCAGCAGCCAGAGGGGGGGTAGTAATCAGCCCCAGCATTTT	CASSQRGGSNQPQHF
TRBV7-2	TRBJ2-2	TRBD2	.	TGTGCCAGCAGCGTTAGCGGGAGGGGGACCGGGGAGCTGTTTTTT	CASSVSGRGTGELFF